This TCR beta chain comes out of a study of cytomegalovirus exposure and HLA in healthy donors. Primers: 60 Vbeta forward and 13 Jbeta reverse. The method was immunoSEQ multiplex PCR; TCRdb's version includes in-frame clones alone and lacks a portion of them. Among tens of thousands of clones listed, more than 55% were seen once. The V gene lost 4 bases and the J gene lost 5 bases, with 18 bases spanning the gap. Germline CDR1 reads SGHDT; CDR2 reads YYEEEE. The CDR3 is 15 amino acids. Specimen: PBMCs. The sequence was obtained from a human donor in good health. This chain joins TRBV5-6 and TRBJ2-5, with a possible D match to TRBD1 (6 bases). The CDR3 DNA follows: TGTGCCAGCAGCCCACCAAATCCGAGGGGGGAGACCCAGTACTTC. Protein product: CASSPPNPRGETQYF.